These 32 T cell receptor beta chains came from one sample sequenced in a study of T-cell memory formation after mild COVID-19. Each CDR3 protein is one row after TCRdb ran MiXCR on the 5' RACE reads. The top ten clones hold approximately 23% of a sample with some 280,000 distinct CDR3 sequences, about a sixth of them seen once. Sequencing input: PBMCs or a T cell subset sorted from them (not recorded which). The receptors were sampled from a man aged 18-30 years who had mild COVID-19 (a few samples of this study predate the infection). Cell type and time point are not known.

This clonotype was detected only a few times. The CDR3 DNA reads TGTGCCAGCAGTTCTCTGGGGCAGGGAACGTCTCTACCACTCTATGGCTACACCTTC. Protein: CASSSLGQGTSLPLYGYTF. The chain employs TRBV13 and TRBJ1-2; a possible D gene is TRBD1 (5 bases). Trimming shortened V by 6 bases and J by 4 bases, and 30 bases separated the two germline ends. Germline assignment: CDR1 PRHDT and CDR2 FYEKMQ (reference sequence). The CDR3 is 19 amino acids. Full variable domain (outside the CDR3, taken from reference TRBV13 and TRBJ1-2): AAGVIQSPRHLIKEKRETATLKCYPIPRHDTVYWYQQGPGQDPQFLISFYEKMQSDKGSIPDRFSAQQFSDYHSELNMSSLELGDSALYFCASSSLGQGTSLPLYGYTFGSGTRLTVV.

In this sample, this clonotype turned up a few times. The chain is built from TRBV10-3 and TRBJ2-7; possibly TRBD1 for D (5 bases). CDR3 length: 12 amino acids. V lost 2 bases and J 4 bases, leaving 6 bases between the germline ends. Germline assignment: CDR1 ENHRY and CDR2 SYGVKD. CDR3 DNA sequence: TGTGCCATCAGTGAGCCAGGGTACGAGCAGTACGTC. Amino acid sequence: CAISEPGYEQYV.

This clonotype occurred a few times. J is TRBJ1-2 and V is TRBV4-3; D uncertain. The CDR3 contains 15 residues. Germline V gene sequence: CDR1 LGHNA, CDR2 YSLEER. V shed 1 base and J shed 3 bases, with 12 bases lying between them. The CDR3 is CASSQVHTDYYGYTF. The CDR3 nucleotides are TGCGCCAGCAGCCAAGTGCACACCGACTACTATGGCTACACCTTC.

The chain combines TRBV9 with TRBJ2-3; D is undetermined. There are 12 residues in the CDR3. V dropped 2 bases and J dropped 3 bases, with 4 bases sitting between them. Germline V lookup: CDR1 SGDLS, CDR2 YYNGEE. This chain's CDR3 is CASSVLTDTQYF. In DNA, the CDR3 is TGTGCCAGCAGCGTCCTTACAGATACGCAGTATTTT.

This chain joins TRBV9 and TRBJ1-6, with D unclear. Germline CDR1 reads SGDLS; CDR2 reads YYNGEE. The CDR3 has 18 residues. Trimming pared 4 bases from V and 0 bases from J, leaving 17 bases between. The CDR3 region is CASSIPEPRSSYNSPLHF. CDR3 sequence (DNA): TGTGCCAGCAGCATTCCGGAGCCAAGAAGCTCCTATAATTCACCCCTCCACTTT.

The sample holds a few counts of this clonotype. The V call is TRBV4-1, the J call TRBJ1-6; unclear D gene. The CDR3 has 14 amino acids. With 1 base removed from V and 14 bases from J, the gap between germline ends came to 15 bases. CDR1 and CDR2 (germline): MGHRA, YSYEKL. This CDR3 reads CASSQVPGRESLHF. The CDR3 region has the DNA TGCGCCAGCAGCCAAGTCCCGGGGAGGGAATCCCTCCACTTT.

This clonotype was counted between two and nine times. The rearrangement joins TRBV7-3 to TRBJ2-2, with unresolved D. In germline, CDR1 is SGHTA, CDR2 FQGTGA. Trimming cost V 5 bases and J 4 bases, with 17 bases left between them. The CDR3 sequence is 16 residues long. The CDR3 region has the DNA TGTGCCAGCAGCCAAACCTTCGTCCTAAGCACCGGGGAGCTGTTTTTT. Protein sequence: CASSQTFVLSTGELFF.

This clonotype was seen a few times. The CDR3 DNA reads as TGCGCCAGCAGCCAAGTCCAGAGCGGGGGTAACTCCTACGAGCAGTACTTC. Translated, it gives CASSQVQSGGNSYEQYF. The V and J genes are TRBV4-1 and TRBJ2-7, with 8 bases that match TRBD2. The CDR3 runs 17 residues. The J segment lost 0 bases and the V segment lost 1 base, leaving 8 bases of the junction unmatched. Per the germline V gene, CDR1 is MGHRA and CDR2 is YSYEKL.

The chain has TRBV6-1 and TRBJ2-2, with D possibly being TRBD1 or TRBD2 (5 bases each). The germline V and J ends were trimmed by 8 bases and 4 bases, with 8 bases remaining between them. The V gene's germline CDR1 is MNHNS and CDR2 SASEGT. This CDR3 is 12 amino acids long. CDR3 sequence (DNA): TGTGCCAGCTGGGGGTCCACCGGGGAGCTGTTTTTT. Its translation is CASWGSTGELFF.

The rearrangement links TRBV20-1 to TRBJ1-5; D remains unclear. This CDR3 is built from 15 residues. Germline V gene lookup returns CDR1 DFQATT and CDR2 SNEGSKA (reference sequence). V lost 3 bases and J 4 bases, leaving 16 bases between the germline ends. The DNA for the CDR3 is TGCAGTGCTAGGGTCCGGGAGGCGAGGAATCAGCCCCAGCATTTT. It yields the protein CSARVREARNQPQHF.

This clonotype has only one observation. This chain joins TRBV3-1 and TRBJ1-6, with D unresolved. Germline V gene data show CDR1 as LGHDT and CDR2 as YNNKEL (reference sequence). Trimming cost V 2 bases and J 4 bases, with 6 bases left between them. The CDR3 spans 14 residues. For the CDR3, the DNA is TGTGCCAGCAGCCAATCGGAGTATAATTCACCCCTCCACTTT. This gives the protein CASSQSEYNSPLHF.

This chain links TRBV4-3 with TRBJ1-4; D is unclear. Germline V lookup: CDR1 LGHNA, CDR2 YSLEER. V lost 0 bases and J 8 bases, leaving 7 bases between the germline ends. The length of the CDR3 is 13 residues. The CDR3 protein is CASSQDREEKLFF. CDR3 in DNA: TGCGCCAGCAGCCAAGATCGCGAAGAAAAACTGTTTTTT.

This clonotype was observed many times. CDR3 amino acids: CASGTAQETQYF. CDR3 coding DNA: TGCGCCAGCGGGACAGCCCAAGAGACCCAGTACTTC. V and J are TRBV5-1 and TRBJ2-5, with 7 positions matching TRBD1. The CDR3 loop spans 12 amino acids. The V and J ends lost 7 bases and 1 base, in that order; junction bases with no gene match: 1. The V gene's germline CDR1 is SGHRS and CDR2 YFSETQ.

As regards this clonotype: The junction differs from germline at one of its ends, possibly a read error. The chain uses TRBV4-3 and TRBJ2-2, with D hard to call. The CDR3 length is 15 residues. Looked up from germline, CDR1 is LGHNA and CDR2 is YSLEER. The CDR3 coding sequence is TGCGCCAGCAGCCAAGCAAGGGTCCTCACCGTGGAGCTGTTTTTT. It is translated as CASSQARVLTVELFF.

This clonotype was detected many times. The rearrangement joins TRBV4-3 to TRBJ2-3; no clear D gene. Looked up from germline, CDR1 is LGHNA and CDR2 is YSLEER. V gave up 0 bases and J gave up 6 bases, with 19 bases separating them. The CDR3 totals 17 residues. The CDR3 loop is CASSQDLRQTVGDTQYF. CDR3 sequence (DNA): TGCGCCAGCAGCCAAGATTTGAGGCAGACTGTGGGGGATACGCAGTATTTT.

This chain uses TRBV7-9 with TRBJ1-1; no definite D call. The CDR3 spans 15 residues. V was cut by 1 base and J by 3 bases, with 12 bases left in between. Germline assignment: CDR1 SEHNR and CDR2 FQNEAQ (reference sequence). CDR3 loop: CASSLGGGGDTEAFF. The CDR3 DNA follows: TGTGCCAGCAGCTTAGGGGGAGGCGGCGACACTGAAGCTTTCTTT.

J is TRBJ1-5 and V is TRBV5-1; D possibly corresponds to TRBD1 (5 bases). The CDR3 totals 16 residues. From germline, CDR1 is SGHRS and CDR2 YFSETQ. With 4 bases removed from V and 3 bases from J, the gap between germline ends came to 17 bases. The CDR3 protein is CASSPGAGPHNQPQHF. CDR3 in DNA: TGCGCCAGCAGCCCCGGCGCGGGACCGCACAATCAGCCCCAGCATTTT.

The CDR3 here is CASSQTDRYPTDTQYF. Here the CDR3 DNA reads TGCGCCAGCAGCCAAACGGACAGATACCCCACAGATACGCAGTATTTT. J is TRBJ2-3 and V is TRBV4-1, with D possibly matching TRBD1 (6 bases). V lost 2 bases and J 2 bases, leaving 14 bases between the germline ends. CDR1 is MGHRA, CDR2 YSYEKL, per germline. This CDR3 contains 16 residues.

The chain carries TRBV5-5 and TRBJ2-7, with D possibly TRBD1 on 5 matching bases. V lost 0 bases, J lost 0 bases, and 10 bases lay in between. The germline gives CDR1 SGHKS, CDR2 YYEKEE (reference sequence). The CDR3 spans 15 residues. The CDR3 bases are TGTGCCAGCAGCTTGGGACAGTCGAGCTCCTACGAGCAGTACGTC. It encodes CASSLGQSSSYEQYV.

The chain combines TRBV6-6 with TRBJ1-5, with TRBD1 matching over 9 bases. Germline loops: CDR1 MNHNY, CDR2 SVGAGI (reference sequence). The CDR3 length is 16 residues. Trimming at V came to 0 bases and at J to 5 bases, leaving 5 bases not matched to a gene. CDR3 loop: CASSYSGQGVHQPQHF. The CDR3 nucleotides are TGTGCCAGCAGTTACTCGGGACAGGGCGTCCATCAGCCCCAGCATTTT.

This clonotype was picked up many times. The chain links TRBV7-9 to TRBJ2-3; D is unresolved. The length of the CDR3 is 13 residues. Trimming removed 5 bases at V and 6 bases at J, with 12 bases between. Germline V CDR1 and CDR2: SEHNR, FQNEAQ (reference sequence). DNA of the CDR3: TGTGCCAGCAGCCCCGGGCCCACCGATACGCAGTATTTT. It translates to CASSPGPTDTQYF.

This clonotype came up a few times. V usage is TRBV5-1 and J usage is TRBJ1-6; 9 bases line up with TRBD1. Germline V gives CDR1 SGHRS, CDR2 YFSETQ. The CDR3 is made up of 14 amino acids. V gave up 4 bases and J gave up 10 bases; unmatched junction bases: 6. CDR3 sequence reads: CASSPGQGKSPLHF. In DNA, the CDR3 is TGCGCCAGCAGCCCCGGACAGGGGAAGTCACCCCTCCACTTT.

This clonotype was recorded many times. Here the CDR3 reads CASSRDTYNEQFF. For the CDR3, the DNA is TGCGCCAGCAGCCGGGACACATACAATGAGCAGTTCTTC. The rearrangement uses TRBV5-1 and TRBJ2-1, with a possible D match to TRBD1 (6 bases). Looked up from germline, CDR1 is SGHRS and CDR2 is YFSETQ. This CDR3 is built from 13 residues. Trimming left V 4 bases short and J 4 bases short, with 9 bases between.

The sample holds a few counts of this clonotype. The CDR3 sequence: CSPRGTVVRGYTF. CDR3 coding DNA: TGCAGTCCCCGGGGGACAGTAGTTCGGGGCTACACCTTC. V usage is TRBV20-1 and J usage is TRBJ1-2; TRBD1 agrees at 7 bases. CDR3 length: 13 residues. J was trimmed by 8 bases and V by 8 bases; bases with no gene match: 14. Germline V gene sequence: CDR1 DFQATT, CDR2 SNEGSKA (reference sequence).

This clonotype has ten or more counts. V usage is TRBV5-1 and J usage is TRBJ2-7; the D gene could be TRBD1 or TRBD2 (5 bases each). The germline V and J ends were trimmed by 7 bases and 0 bases, with 11 bases remaining between them. This CDR3 spans 13 amino acids. The germline V gene encodes CDR1 SGHRS and CDR2 YFSETQ. In DNA, the CDR3 is TGCGCCAGCCGGACGGGGCCCTCCTACGAGCAGTACTTC. Residues: CASRTGPSYEQYF.

The sample holds a few counts of this clonotype. This chain connects TRBV18 to TRBJ1-1; no firm D call. V was trimmed by 0 bases and J by 8 bases, leaving 10 bases between them. The CDR3 consists of 13 residues. Germline V gene sequence: CDR1 KGHSH, CDR2 LQKENI. The chain's CDR3 is CASSPPAPAEAFF. CDR3 DNA sequence: TGTGCCAGCTCACCACCGGCGCCCGCCGAAGCTTTCTTT. Together with reference TRBV18 and TRBJ1-1, the CDR3 gives the full variable domain: NAGVMQNPRHLVRRRGQEARLRCSPMKGHSHVYWYRQLPEEGLKFMVYLQKENIIDESGMPKERFSAEFPKEGPSILRIQQVVRGDSAAYFCASSPPAPAEAFFGQGTRLTVV.

This clonotype was picked up a small number of times. The V and J genes are TRBV5-4 and TRBJ2-2; 9 positions match TRBD1. The CDR3 covers 17 residues. Germline CDR1 and CDR2: SGHNT and YYREEE (reference sequence). V was clipped by 8 bases and J by 0 bases; unmatched bases: 11. CDR3 loop: CASRSPGQGSNTGELFF. CDR3 coding DNA: TGTGCCAGTAGATCCCCGGGACAGGGCTCGAACACCGGGGAGCTGTTTTTT.

This clonotype was found many times. The chain employs TRBV5-1 and TRBJ2-3; 8 bases are a match to TRBD2. V lost 2 bases to trimming and J lost 4 bases; unmatched junction nucleotides: 3. The length of the CDR3 is 14 residues. The germline gives CDR1 SGHRS, CDR2 YFSETQ. The CDR3 protein is CASSFGGAADTQYF. The CDR3 DNA reads TGCGCCAGCAGCTTCGGGGGGGCTGCAGATACGCAGTATTTT.

The chain employs TRBV7-9 and TRBJ2-7; 10 bases line up with TRBD1. Losses at the gene ends were 0 bases for V and 1 base for J; bases not matched to a gene: 3. Germline loops: CDR1 SEHNR, CDR2 FQNEAQ (reference sequence). The CDR3 length is 16 residues. CDR3 coding DNA: TGTGCCAGCAGCTTAGCGCGGACAGGGGGTTCCTACGAGCAGTACTTC. It encodes CASSLARTGGSYEQYF. Using reference TRBV7-9 and TRBJ2-7 for the parts outside the CDR3, the full variable domain is DTGVSQNPRHKITKRGQNVTFRCDPISEHNRLYWYRQTLGQGPEFLTYFQNEAQLEKSRLLSDRFSAERPKGSFSTLEIQRTEQGDSAMYLCASSLARTGGSYEQYFGPGTRLTVT.

V is TRBV3-1 and J is TRBJ2-2; D call uncertain. V was shortened by 1 base and J by 7 bases, with 4 bases between the two germline ends. The CDR3 sequence is 12 residues long. The germline gives CDR1 LGHDT, CDR2 YNNKEL (reference sequence). This CDR3 reads CASSQGVGELFF. CDR3 nucleotide sequence: TGTGCCAGCAGCCAAGGGGTCGGGGAGCTGTTTTTT.

The chain recombines TRBV7-9 with TRBJ1-1, with a tentative D call TRBD1 (6 bases). The CDR3 sequence is 13 residues long. Between the trimmed V and J ends, which lost 11 bases and 7 bases, there was a span of 20 bases. Germline lookup yields CDR1 SEHNR and CDR2 FQNEAQ (reference sequence). CDR3 nucleotide sequence: TGTGCCGGCACCCGGGCGGGGGCGAATGAAGCTTTCTTT. Translation: CAGTRAGANEAFF.

This clonotype was seen a single time. The chain couples TRBV2 to TRBJ2-3; D ambiguous. The length of the CDR3 is 14 residues. The germline V gene has CDR1 SNHLY and CDR2 FYNNEI. The germline V and J ends were trimmed by 5 bases and 10 bases, with 19 bases remaining between them. CDR3 loop: CASSLYSDGRSQYF. CDR3 DNA sequence: TGTGCCAGCAGTCTCTACTCCGACGGGCGGTCGCAGTATTTT.